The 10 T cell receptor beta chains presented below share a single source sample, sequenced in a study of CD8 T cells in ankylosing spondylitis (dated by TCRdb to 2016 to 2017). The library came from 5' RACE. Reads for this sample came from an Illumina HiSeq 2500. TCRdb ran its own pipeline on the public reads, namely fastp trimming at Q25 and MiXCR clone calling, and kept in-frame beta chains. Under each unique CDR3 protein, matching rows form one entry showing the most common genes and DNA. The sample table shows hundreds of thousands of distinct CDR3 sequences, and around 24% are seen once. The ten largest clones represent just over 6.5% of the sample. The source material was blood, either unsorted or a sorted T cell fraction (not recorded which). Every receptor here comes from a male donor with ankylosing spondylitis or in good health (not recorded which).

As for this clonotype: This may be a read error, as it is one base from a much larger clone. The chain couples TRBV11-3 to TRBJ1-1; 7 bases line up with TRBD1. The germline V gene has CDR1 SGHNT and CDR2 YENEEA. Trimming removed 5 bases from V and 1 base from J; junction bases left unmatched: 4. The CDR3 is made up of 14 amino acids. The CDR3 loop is CASSPGQPNTEAFF. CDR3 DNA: TGTGCCAGCAGCCCGGGACAGCCGAACACTGAAGCTTTCTTT.

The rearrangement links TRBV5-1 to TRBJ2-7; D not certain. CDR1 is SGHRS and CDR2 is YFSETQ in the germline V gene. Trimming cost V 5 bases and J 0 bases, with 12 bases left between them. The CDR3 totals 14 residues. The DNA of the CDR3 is TGCGCCAGCAGGTACAGCGAGAGCTCCTACGAGCAGTACTTC. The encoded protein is CASRYSESSYEQYF.

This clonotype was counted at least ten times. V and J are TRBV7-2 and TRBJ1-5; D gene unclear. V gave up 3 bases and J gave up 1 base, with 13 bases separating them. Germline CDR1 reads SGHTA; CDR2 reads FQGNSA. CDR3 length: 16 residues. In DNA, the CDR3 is TGTGCCAGCAGCTTTCGAGGGTCGAGCAGCAATCAGCCCCAGCATTTT. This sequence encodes CASSFRGSSSNQPQHF.

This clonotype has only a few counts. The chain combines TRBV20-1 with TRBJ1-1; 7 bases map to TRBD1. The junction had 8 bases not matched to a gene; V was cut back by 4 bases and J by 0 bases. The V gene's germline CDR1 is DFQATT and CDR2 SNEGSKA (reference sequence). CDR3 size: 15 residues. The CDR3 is CSATSADRLNTEAFF. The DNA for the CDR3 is TGCAGTGCTACCTCGGCGGACAGGTTGAACACTGAAGCTTTCTTT.

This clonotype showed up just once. The CDR3 loop reads CSARWGRGETQYF. DNA for the CDR3: TGCAGTGCTAGGTGGGGGCGGGGTGAGACCCAGTACTTC. The V gene is TRBV20-1, the J gene TRBJ2-5; D could derive from TRBD1 or TRBD2 (6 bases each). Per germline, CDR1 DFQATT and CDR2 SNEGSKA (reference sequence). Trimming took 3 bases from V and 5 from J, leaving 13 bases between them. The CDR3 is made up of 13 amino acids.

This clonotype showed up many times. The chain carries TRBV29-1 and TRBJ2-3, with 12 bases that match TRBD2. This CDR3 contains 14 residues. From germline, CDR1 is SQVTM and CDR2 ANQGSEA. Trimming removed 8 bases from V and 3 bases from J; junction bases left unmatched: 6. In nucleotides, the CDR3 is TGCAGCTTTCTAGCGGGAGGGCCAACAGATACGCAGTATTTT. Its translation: CSFLAGGPTDTQYF.

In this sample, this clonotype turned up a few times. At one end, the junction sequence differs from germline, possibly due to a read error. CDR3 coding DNA: TGCAGTGCTAGAAACGCAGGGGGGAACAATGAAGCTTTCTTT. This encodes CSARNAGGNNEAFF. The rearrangement uses TRBV20-1 and TRBJ1-1; 7 bases line up with TRBD1. The CDR3 length is 14 residues. The germline V gene encodes CDR1 DFQATT and CDR2 SNEGSKA (reference sequence).

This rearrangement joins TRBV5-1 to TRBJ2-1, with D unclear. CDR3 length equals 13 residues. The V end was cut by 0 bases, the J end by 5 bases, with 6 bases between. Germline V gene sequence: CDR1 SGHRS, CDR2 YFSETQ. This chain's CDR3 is CASSLDNNNEQFF. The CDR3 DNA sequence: TGCGCCAGCAGCTTGGATAATAACAATGAGCAGTTCTTC.

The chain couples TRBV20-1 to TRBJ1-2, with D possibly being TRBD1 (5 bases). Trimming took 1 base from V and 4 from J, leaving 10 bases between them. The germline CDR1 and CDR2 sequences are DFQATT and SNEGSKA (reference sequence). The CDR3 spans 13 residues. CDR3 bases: TGCAGTGCTAGAGCAGGGTTGGCCTATGGCTACACCTTC. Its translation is CSARAGLAYGYTF.

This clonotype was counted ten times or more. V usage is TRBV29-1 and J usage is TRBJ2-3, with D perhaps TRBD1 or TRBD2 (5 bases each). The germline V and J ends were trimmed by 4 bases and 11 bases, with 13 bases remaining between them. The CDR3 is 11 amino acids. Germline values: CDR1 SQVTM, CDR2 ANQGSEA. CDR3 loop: CSVGGWGRQYF. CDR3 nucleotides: TGCAGCGTTGGGGGGTGGGGCCGGCAGTATTTT.